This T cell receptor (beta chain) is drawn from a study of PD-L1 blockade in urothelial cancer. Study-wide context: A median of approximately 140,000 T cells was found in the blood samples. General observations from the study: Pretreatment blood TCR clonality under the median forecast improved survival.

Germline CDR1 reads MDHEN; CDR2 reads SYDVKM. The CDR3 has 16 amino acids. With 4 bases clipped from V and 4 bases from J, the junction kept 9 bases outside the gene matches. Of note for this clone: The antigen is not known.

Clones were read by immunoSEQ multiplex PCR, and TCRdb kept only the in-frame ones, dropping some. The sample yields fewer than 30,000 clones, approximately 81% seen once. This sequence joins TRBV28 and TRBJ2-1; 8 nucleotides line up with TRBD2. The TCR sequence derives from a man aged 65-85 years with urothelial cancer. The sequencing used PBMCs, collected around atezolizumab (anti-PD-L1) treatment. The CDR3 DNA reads TGTGCCAGCAGTTCGCCCCCTAGCGGGTTATACAATGAGCAGTTCTTC. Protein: CASSSPPSGLYNEQFF. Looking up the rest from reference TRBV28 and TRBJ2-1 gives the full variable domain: DVKVTQSSRYLVKRTGEKVFLECVQDMDHENMFWYRQDPGLGLRLIYFSYDVKMKEKGDIPEGYSVSREKKERFSLILESASTNQTSMYLCASSSPPSGLYNEQFFGPGTRLTVL.